Listed below are T cell receptor beta chains from one sample, sequenced in a study of beta chain features in type 1 diabetes. Only in-frame clones appear in the TCRdb table, and some are missing; sequencing was by immunoSEQ multiplex PCR. This table has 280,000 or so clones, 15% appearing once. The specimen sequenced was naive CD4+ T cells from blood. The source is a man aged 18-30 years with type 1 diabetes. The CDR3 runs from the conserved cysteine through the conserved F or W. D genes are given only for firm matches.

V,D,J,CDR3
TRBV23-1,.,TRBJ1-1,CASSHEWRWTEAFF
TRBV4-2,TRBD1,TRBJ2-3,CASSQETGYSTDTQYF
TRBV29-1,TRBD1,TRBJ1-4,CSGRQGYNEKLFF
TRBV5-1,TRBD1,TRBJ2-7,CASRERTGGVGGEQYF
TRBV9,TRBD1,TRBJ2-3,CASSVRVGTGGTDTQYF
TRBV9,.,TRBJ1-4,CASSVSPGANEKLFF
TRBV5-1,.,TRBJ1-1,CASSLAGGANTEAFF
TRBV29-1,.,TRBJ1-2,CSVSGEAGYTF
TRBV7-2,TRBD2,TRBJ2-5,CASSLVGSGGYQETQYF
TRBV2,.,TRBJ2-1,CATSLGTYNEQFF
TRBV29-1,.,TRBJ1-1,CSVSRVLNTEAFF
TRBV2,TRBD1,TRBJ1-5,CATRDRDSNQPQHF
TRBV28,.,TRBJ2-7,CASWDTSYEQYF
TRBV30,TRBD1,TRBJ2-3,CAWSVGQSTDTQYF
TRBV9,TRBD2,TRBJ2-7,CASSKPSGSYEQYF
TRBV9,TRBD1,TRBJ1-1,CASSARTGIDTEAFF
TRBV7-9,.,TRBJ1-4,CASSLAASNEKLFF
TRBV18,.,TRBJ2-5,CASSPYAKQLDQETQYF
TRBV5-4,.,TRBJ2-1,CASSRVVTPNEQFF
TRBV7-9,.,TRBJ2-3,CASSPRLTSTDTQYF
TRBV28,TRBD1,TRBJ2-7,CASKYRGAEQYF
TRBV4-2,.,TRBJ2-7,CASSQGSSDRPSYEQYF
TRBV7-2,.,TRBJ1-2,CASSPRGGTVTFNYGYTF